Following are 26 T cell receptor beta chains from one sample sequenced in a study of radiation and T cells in renal cell carcinoma. Here immunoSEQ multiplex PCR was the method, and the copy in TCRdb shows in-frame clones only, minus some. The table has 150,000 or so clones, roughly 84% seen once. The time point: baseline pretreatment blood. Treatment given: 15 Gy SBRT to primary tumor, nephrectomy 4 weeks later. Source: blood, taken from a patient whose treatment included radiotherapy and nephrectomy. These receptors were collected from a woman between 45 and 65 years old with renal cell carcinoma.

J is TRBJ1-1 and V is TRBV5-4; no clear D. The CDR3 length is 16 residues. Per the germline V gene, CDR1 is SGHNT and CDR2 is YYREEE (reference sequence). The ends were cut back, 3 bases at V and 4 bases at J, with 19 bases in the middle. CDR3 protein: CASSSPNLGVGTEAFF. In DNA form, the CDR3 reads TGTGCCAGCAGCTCGCCGAATCTAGGAGTCGGCACTGAAGCTTTCTTT.

The genes are TRBV6-5 and TRBJ1-2; D unresolved. V was clipped by 6 bases and J by 4 bases, with 9 bases between them. This CDR3 has 12 amino acids. Germline V lookup: CDR1 MNHEY, CDR2 SVGAGI. This chain's CDR3 is CASSLGPYGYTF. The CDR3 DNA sequence: TGTGCCAGCAGCCTCGGGCCCTATGGCTACACCTTC.

V and J are TRBV4-3 and TRBJ2-1, with D possibly called TRBD1 or TRBD2 (5 bases each). This CDR3 has 16 amino acids. Trimming cost V 1 base and J 7 bases, with 17 bases left between them. Germline V gene data show CDR1 as LGHNA and CDR2 as YSLEER. The CDR3 loop reads CASSQVGGGLRNEQFF. The CDR3 bases are TGCGCCAGCAGCCAAGTTGGGGGTGGGTTGAGGAATGAGCAGTTCTTC.

The chain employs TRBV7-2 and TRBJ2-5, with TRBD2 matching 7 bases. The CDR3 spans 15 residues. The V gene's germline CDR1 is SGHTA and CDR2 FQGNSA. Trimming removed 2 bases from V and 1 base from J; junction bases left unmatched: 4. CDR3 nucleotide sequence: TGTGCCAGCAGCTTACATGGGACTACCCAAGAGACCCAGTACTTC. It codes for CASSLHGTTQETQYF.

The chain joins TRBV6-6 to TRBJ2-7; 9 positions agree with TRBD1. After removal of 5 bases from V and 6 bases from J, the junction contained 11 bases not matched to a gene. The CDR3 is 15 amino acids. Germline V lookup: CDR1 MNHNY, CDR2 SVGAGI (reference sequence). CDR3 nucleotide sequence: TGTGCCAGCAGTGTCACGGGACAGGGAAATGGCGAGCAGTACTTC. Its protein is CASSVTGQGNGEQYF.

In DNA form, the CDR3 reads TGCGCCAGCAGCTTACAGGGTTGGGACACTGAAGCTTTCTTT. Encoded protein: CASSLQGWDTEAFF. The rearrangement links TRBV5-1 to TRBJ1-1; tentative D call: TRBD1 (6 bases). This CDR3 contains 14 residues. Trimming took off 2 bases at V and 3 bases at J, with 11 bases between the two ends. Germline V CDR1 and CDR2: SGHRS, YFSETQ.

This clone was seen more than once but under ten times. The gene calls are TRBV5-1 and TRBJ2-1; D remains ambiguous. CDR1 is SGHRS, CDR2 YFSETQ, per germline. Deletions cut 3 bases from V and 2 bases from J, with 6 bases between. This CDR3 has 13 residues. CDR3 nucleotides: TGCGCCAGCAGCTCCTCCCCCTACAATGAGCAGTTCTTC. This translates into CASSSSPYNEQFF.

The chain has TRBV5-1 and TRBJ1-2, with a weak D call TRBD1 (6 bases). There are 13 residues in the CDR3. Germline V CDR1 and CDR2: SGHRS, YFSETQ. V was pared by 0 bases and J by 8 bases, with 11 bases between. The CDR3, as DNA: TGCGCCAGCAGCTTGGAAGGCACAGGGGGCTACACCTTC. Translated: CASSLEGTGGYTF. The whole variable domain, remainder taken from reference TRBV5-1 and TRBJ1-2, is KAGVTQTPRYLIKTRGQQVTLSCSPISGHRSVSWYQQTPGQGLQFLFEYFSETQRNKGNFPGRFSGRQFSNSRSEMNVSTLELGDSALYLCASSLEGTGGYTFGSGTRLTVV.

V and J are TRBV13 and TRBJ2-7; the D call may be TRBD1 or TRBD2 (6 bases each). The V gene's germline CDR1 is PRHDT and CDR2 FYEKMQ (reference sequence). The CDR3 length is 15 residues. Trimming took off 5 bases at V and 1 base at J, with 15 bases between the two ends. In DNA, the CDR3 is TGTGCCAGCAGCATTGAGGGGGGTAGGTCCTACGAGCAGTACTTC. This encodes CASSIEGGRSYEQYF.

V gene TRBV7-9 combines with J gene TRBJ1-2; D unresolved. This CDR3 spans 12 amino acids. CDR1 is SEHNR and CDR2 is FQNEAQ in the germline V gene (reference sequence). V was clipped by 3 bases and J by 7 bases, with 9 bases between them. CDR3 protein: CASSFYSAGYTF. The CDR3 region has the DNA TGTGCCAGCAGCTTTTACTCCGCTGGCTACACCTTC.

The chain uses TRBV30 and TRBJ2-5; D uncertain. The length of the CDR3 is 13 residues. V was pared by 4 bases and J by 1 base, with 10 bases between. CDR1 is GTSNPN, CDR2 SVGIG, per germline (reference sequence). The CDR3: CAWKFPGQETQYF. The DNA of the CDR3 is TGTGCCTGGAAGTTCCCCGGCCAAGAGACCCAGTACTTC. The full variable domain, in which reference TRBV30 and TRBJ2-5 provide the parts outside the CDR3, is SQTIHQWPATLVQPVGSPLSLECTVEGTSNPNLYWYRQAAGRGLQLLFYSVGIGQISSEVPQNLSASRPQDRQFILSSKKLLLSDSGFYLCAWKFPGQETQYFGPGTRLLVL.

This sequence joins TRBV19 and TRBJ2-5; 8 positions match TRBD2. The CDR3 is 18 residues long. Germline loops: CDR1 LNHDA, CDR2 SQIVND (reference sequence). V lost 0 bases and J lost 2; bases outside the gene matches: 11. In nucleotides, the CDR3 is TGTGCCAGTAGTATAGAAACGGTGGGCGGGGGGACACAAGAGACCCAGTACTTC. Amino acids: CASSIETVGGGTQETQYF.

The V call is TRBV19, the J call TRBJ1-1; 7 nucleotides align to TRBD1. The CDR3 sequence is 14 residues long. The junction had 9 bases not matched to a gene; V was cut back by 7 bases and J by 4 bases. The germline CDR1 and CDR2 sequences are LNHDA and SQIVND (reference sequence). The CDR3: CASTLTGVATEAFF. The CDR3, as DNA: TGTGCCAGTACGTTAACAGGGGTAGCCACTGAAGCTTTCTTT. Variable domain in full (rest from reference TRBV19 and TRBJ1-1): DGGITQSPKYLFRKEGQNVTLSCEQNLNHDAMYWYRQDPGQGLRLIYYSQIVNDFQKGDIAEGYSVSREKKESFPLTVTSAQKNPTAFYLCASTLTGVATEAFFGQGTRLTVV.

The rearrangement links TRBV7-2 to TRBJ1-2; D is possibly TRBD1 (6 bases). The germline V gene encodes CDR1 SGHTA and CDR2 FQGNSA. This CDR3 comprises 16 residues. The V gene lost 6 bases and the J gene lost 5 bases, with 22 bases spanning the gap. CDR3 coding DNA: TGTGCCAGCAGTCGCGAACCACAGGGCTCCGGGTATGGCTACACCTTC. As protein: CASSREPQGSGYGYTF.

The V gene is TRBV2, the J gene TRBJ2-1; D is unresolved. The CDR3 sequence is 15 residues long. V gave up 6 bases and J gave up 0 bases, with 12 bases separating them. Germline V gene sequence: CDR1 SNHLY, CDR2 FYNNEI. CDR3 residues: CASRRPRGSYNEQFF. The DNA of the CDR3 is TGTGCCAGCAGGAGACCCAGAGGCTCCTACAATGAGCAGTTCTTC.

V usage is TRBV7-2 and J usage is TRBJ1-5; D is possibly TRBD1 (6 bases). The CDR3 loop spans 14 amino acids. Deletions cut 6 bases from V and 5 bases from J, with 14 bases between. CDR1 is SGHTA, CDR2 FQGNSA, per germline. The CDR3 coding sequence is TGTGCCAGCAGTTACAGGGTAGGGGATCAGCCCCAGCATTTT. Its protein is CASSYRVGDQPQHF.

The V call is TRBV7-2, the J call TRBJ2-5, with D tentatively TRBD2 (5 bases). Germline CDR1 reads SGHTA; CDR2 reads FQGNSA. This CDR3 is built from 11 residues. The ends were cut back, 4 bases at V and 11 bases at J, with 11 bases in the middle. CDR3 in amino acids: CASSSPGEQYF. CDR3 nucleotides: TGTGCCAGCAGCTCCCCCGGGGAGCAGTACTTC.

This clone showed up just a few times. The chain has TRBV6-5 and TRBJ1-5, with 9 positions matching TRBD1. J lost 4 bases, V lost 7 bases, and 5 bases had no gene match. Germline V lookup: CDR1 MNHEY, CDR2 SVGAGI. This CDR3 spans 14 amino acids. CDR3 region: CASKGQGVNQPQHF. The CDR3 region has the DNA TGTGCCAGCAAGGGACAGGGCGTGAATCAGCCCCAGCATTTT.

The J gene is TRBJ2-2, the V gene TRBV6-5, with D perhaps matching TRBD1 (6 bases). CDR3 length equals 15 residues. The V gene's germline CDR1 is MNHEY and CDR2 SVGAGI. V was pared by 7 bases and J by 2 bases, with 14 bases between. The CDR3 reads CASTAVRGNTGELFF. CDR3 DNA: TGTGCCAGCACCGCCGTCAGGGGAAACACCGGGGAGCTGTTTTTT.

The chain has TRBV7-9 and TRBJ2-7; 7 bases agree with TRBD1. V was pared by 6 bases and J by 0 bases, with 8 bases of the junction left unmatched. The germline V gene encodes CDR1 SEHNR and CDR2 FQNEAQ (reference sequence). This CDR3 is built from 15 residues. The CDR3 bases are TGTGCCAGCAGGTCGACAGGGTCAAGCTCCTACGAGCAGTACTTC. Amino acids: CASRSTGSSSYEQYF.

The chain uses TRBV6-1 and TRBJ2-3, with 7 bases fitting TRBD2. V dropped 3 bases and J dropped 1; count of bases not matched to a gene: 4. The CDR3 covers 15 residues. The germline gives CDR1 MNHNS, CDR2 SASEGT. CDR3 bases: TGTGCCAGCAGTGACCCAGCGGGGCGCACAGATACGCAGTATTTT. This gives the protein CASSDPAGRTDTQYF.

The CDR3 loop is CASRRDRVEETQYF. In nucleotides, the CDR3 is TGCGCCAGCAGACGGGACAGGGTGGAGGAGACCCAGTACTTC. The chain uses TRBV5-1 and TRBJ2-5, with 9 positions matching TRBD1. The germline gives CDR1 SGHRS, CDR2 YFSETQ. The J segment lost 5 bases and the V segment lost 5 bases, leaving 7 bases of the junction unmatched. The CDR3 has 14 amino acids.

The rearrangement uses TRBV9 and TRBJ2-5; 10 bases fit TRBD2. Per germline, CDR1 SGDLS and CDR2 YYNGEE. CDR3 size: 15 residues. Trimming took 3 bases from V and 1 from J; bases not matched to a gene: 3. CDR3 DNA sequence: TGTGCCAGCAGCGGTCTAGCGGGGGCCCAAGAGACCCAGTACTTC. Translated, it gives CASSGLAGAQETQYF. The complete variable domain, with remaining parts taken from reference TRBV9 and TRBJ2-5, reads DSGVTQTPKHLITATGQRVTLRCSPRSGDLSVYWYQQSLDQGLQFLIQYYNGEERAKGNILERFSAQQFPDLHSELNLSSLELGDSALYFCASSGLAGAQETQYFGPGTRLLVL.

The genes are TRBV14 and TRBJ1-1; D not certain. V lost 0 bases to trimming and J lost 1 base, with 21 bases between them. Germline V gene lookup returns CDR1 SGHDN and CDR2 FVKESK. The CDR3 extends over 19 amino acids. The chain's CDR3 is CASSQDMADGRVKNTEAFF. The DNA for the CDR3 is TGTGCCAGCAGCCAAGATATGGCCGACGGGAGGGTTAAGAACACTGAAGCTTTCTTT. The entire variable domain, with the rest obtained from reference TRBV14 and TRBJ1-1, is as follows: EAGVTQFPSHSVIEKGQTVTLRCDPISGHDNLYWYRRVMGKEIKFLLHFVKESKQDESGMPNNRFLAERTGGTYSTLKVQPAELEDSGVYFCASSQDMADGRVKNTEAFFGQGTRLTVV.

This chain links TRBV4-3 with TRBJ1-1; TRBD1 aligns across 7 bases. V shed 1 base, J shed 3 bases, and the junction held 5 bases outside the gene matches. Germline V CDR1 and CDR2: LGHNA, YSLEER. The length of the CDR3 is 15 residues. DNA of the CDR3: TGCGCCAGCAGCCAAGCTCCAGGGGGGTACACTGAAGCTTTCTTT. It is translated as CASSQAPGGYTEAFF.

The table lists this clone with a count of one. V gene TRBV4-1 combines with J gene TRBJ2-2; D unresolved. V gave up 1 base and J gave up 2 bases, with 11 bases separating them. Germline CDR1 MGHRA, CDR2 YSYEKL. There are 16 residues in the CDR3. In DNA, the CDR3 is TGCGCCAGCAGCCAAGGTTGGGGAATAAACACCGGGGAGCTGTTTTTT. It is translated as CASSQGWGINTGELFF.